This is a list of T cell receptor beta chains from one sample in a study of shared clonotypes between healthy human individuals. Here immunoSEQ multiplex PCR was the method, and the copy in TCRdb shows in-frame clones only, minus some. The sample holds about 590,000 clones, 95% to 96% seen once. The material sequenced was naive CD8+ T cells sorted from blood. Receptors were obtained from a woman aged 25 to 39 in good health. Both conserved end residues are part of each CDR3. The D gene is left open where the match is weak. Some rows have no size entry. The others give once, few or many, or a class for an expanded clone.

J gene: TRBJ2-7; clone size: once; V gene: TRBV25-1; D gene: .; CDR3 protein: CASSPTQGFEQYF; CDR3 DNA: TGTGCCAGCAGTCCAACCCAGGGGTTCGAGCAGTACTTC
J gene: TRBJ1-5; clone size: .; V gene: TRBV9; D gene: TRBD1; CDR3 protein: CASSGRATGGIYSNQPQHF; CDR3 DNA: TGTGCCAGCAGCGGTAGGGCGACAGGGGGAATTTATAGCAATCAGCCCCAGCATTTT
J gene: TRBJ1-1; clone size: .; V gene: TRBV7-9; D gene: .; CDR3 protein: CASSYINTEAFF; CDR3 DNA: TGTGCCAGCAGTTATATAAACACTGAAGCTTTCTTT
J gene: TRBJ1-1; clone size: .; V gene: TRBV7-6; D gene: .; CDR3 protein: CASSSTENTEAFF; CDR3 DNA: TGTGCCAGCAGCTCGACAGAAAACACTGAAGCTTTCTTT
J gene: TRBJ1-2; clone size: .; V gene: TRBV28; D gene: .; CDR3 protein: CASTPGYGYTF; CDR3 DNA: TGTGCCAGCACCCCGGGCTATGGCTACACCTTC
J gene: TRBJ2-1; clone size: .; V gene: TRBV11-2; D gene: .; CDR3 protein: CASSLDVGTSSYNEQFF; CDR3 DNA: TGTGCCAGCAGCTTAGATGTCGGGACAAGCTCCTACAATGAGCAGTTCTTC
J gene: TRBJ2-7; clone size: .; V gene: TRBV5-1; D gene: .; CDR3 protein: CASSLDGGEQYF; CDR3 DNA: TGCGCCAGCAGCTTGGATGGAGGCGAGCAGTACTTC
J gene: TRBJ2-2; clone size: .; V gene: TRBV28; D gene: .; CDR3 protein: CASSLQGWTGELFF; CDR3 DNA: TGTGCCAGCAGTTTACAGGGTTGGACCGGGGAGCTGTTTTTT
J gene: TRBJ1-2; clone size: .; V gene: TRBV6-5; D gene: .; CDR3 protein: CASSGQTGNFFGYTF; CDR3 DNA: TGTGCCAGCAGTGGCCAAACAGGGAATTTTTTCGGCTACACCTTC
J gene: TRBJ2-1; clone size: .; V gene: TRBV6-5; D gene: .; CDR3 protein: CASSSWGSEQFF; CDR3 DNA: TGTGCCAGCAGTTCGTGGGGAAGTGAGCAGTTCTTC
J gene: TRBJ2-7; clone size: .; V gene: TRBV6-1; D gene: .; CDR3 protein: CASSEEDISYEQYF; CDR3 DNA: TGTGCCAGCAGTGAAGAGGACATTTCCTACGAGCAGTACTTC
J gene: TRBJ2-1; clone size: once; V gene: TRBV27; D gene: .; CDR3 protein: CATTTGTVSEQFF; CDR3 DNA: TGTGCCACTACTACCGGGACTGTAAGTGAGCAGTTCTTC
J gene: TRBJ2-7; clone size: .; V gene: TRBV13; D gene: .; CDR3 protein: CASSSVPYEQYF; CDR3 DNA: TGTGCCAGCAGCTCCGTACCCTACGAGCAGTACTTC
J gene: TRBJ2-5; clone size: .; V gene: TRBV11-3; D gene: TRBD2; CDR3 protein: CASSPGGSGSRETQYF; CDR3 DNA: TGTGCCAGCAGCCCGGGGGGTAGCGGGAGTAGAGAGACCCAGTACTTC
J gene: TRBJ1-5; clone size: .; V gene: TRBV11-2; D gene: .; CDR3 protein: CASSLGVVRGQPQHF; CDR3 DNA: TGTGCCAGCAGCCTAGGAGTTGTAAGGGGTCAGCCCCAGCATTTT
J gene: TRBJ2-5; clone size: .; V gene: TRBV7-7; D gene: .; CDR3 protein: CASSPLESVSQETQYF; CDR3 DNA: TGTGCCAGCAGCCCCCTGGAGTCGGTTAGCCAAGAGACCCAGTACTTC
J gene: TRBJ2-7; clone size: .; V gene: TRBV6-1; D gene: .; CDR3 protein: CASSDYGALYEQYF; CDR3 DNA: TGTGCCAGCAGTGACTATGGGGCCCTCTACGAGCAGTACTTC
J gene: TRBJ1-1; clone size: .; V gene: TRBV5-1; D gene: .; CDR3 protein: CASSLANTEAFF; CDR3 DNA: TGCGCCAGCAGCTTGGCGAACACTGAAGCTTTCTTT
J gene: TRBJ2-7; clone size: once; V gene: TRBV2; D gene: TRBD1; CDR3 protein: CASSWTGYEQYF; CDR3 DNA: TGTGCCAGCAGCTGGACAGGCTACGAGCAGTACTTC
J gene: TRBJ2-7; clone size: .; V gene: TRBV28; D gene: TRBD2; CDR3 protein: CASSPRGSGRARYEQYF; CDR3 DNA: TGTGCCAGCAGTCCCCGGGGTAGCGGGAGGGCCAGGTACGAGCAGTACTTC
J gene: TRBJ2-7; clone size: few; V gene: TRBV14; D gene: TRBD2; CDR3 protein: CASSGFGEQYF; CDR3 DNA: TGTGCCAGTAGCGGGTTTGGAGAGCAGTACTTC
J gene: TRBJ2-3; clone size: .; V gene: TRBV21-1; D gene: .; CDR3 protein: CASSKYRPPNTDTQYF; CDR3 DNA: TGTGCCAGCAGCAAATATCGACCTCCGAACACAGATACGCAGTATTTT
J gene: TRBJ2-7; clone size: .; V gene: TRBV7-9; D gene: .; CDR3 protein: CASSPGLYEQYF; CDR3 DNA: TGTGCCAGCAGCCCCGGGCTGTACGAGCAGTACTTC
J gene: TRBJ2-5; clone size: .; V gene: TRBV29-1; D gene: TRBD2; CDR3 protein: CSVAGRLNSGSVKTQYF; CDR3 DNA: TGCAGCGTTGCTGGGAGGTTGAATAGCGGGAGTGTTAAGACCCAGTACTTC
J gene: TRBJ2-1; clone size: .; V gene: TRBV27; D gene: .; CDR3 protein: CASSIHGRSSYNEQFF; CDR3 DNA: TGTGCCAGCAGTATCCACGGTCGAAGCTCCTACAATGAGCAGTTCTTC
J gene: TRBJ1-1; clone size: .; V gene: TRBV15; D gene: TRBD1; CDR3 protein: CATSRGTGTLRTEAFF; CDR3 DNA: TGTGCCACCAGCAGAGGGACAGGGACGTTGAGGACTGAAGCTTTCTTT
J gene: TRBJ2-7; clone size: .; V gene: TRBV2; D gene: .; CDR3 protein: CASSEGVAEGFHEQYF; CDR3 DNA: TGTGCCAGCAGTGAAGGGGTAGCGGAGGGGTTCCACGAGCAGTACTTC
J gene: TRBJ2-2; clone size: .; V gene: TRBV7-8; D gene: .; CDR3 protein: CASTLQLASLAGELFF; CDR3 DNA: TGTGCCAGCACCCTCCAACTAGCATCTCTCGCCGGGGAGCTGTTTTTT
J gene: TRBJ2-5; clone size: .; V gene: TRBV7-9; D gene: .; CDR3 protein: CASSPPGDETQYF; CDR3 DNA: TGTGCCAGCAGCCCACCGGGGGACGAGACCCAGTACTTC
J gene: TRBJ2-7; clone size: .; V gene: TRBV6-1; D gene: TRBD1; CDR3 protein: CASSEGLRGLQYEQYF; CDR3 DNA: TGTGCCAGCAGTGAAGGACTTAGGGGGCTTCAGTACGAGCAGTACTTC
J gene: TRBJ2-1; clone size: .; V gene: TRBV27; D gene: TRBD2; CDR3 protein: CASSPGTSGRANEQFF; CDR3 DNA: TGTGCCAGCAGTCCCGGGACTAGCGGGAGGGCCAATGAGCAGTTCTTC
J gene: TRBJ1-3; clone size: .; V gene: TRBV15; D gene: .; CDR3 protein: CATSRDQGGSRNTIYF; CDR3 DNA: TGTGCCACCAGCAGAGACCAGGGAGGTAGCAGAAACACCATATATTTT
J gene: TRBJ2-7; clone size: .; V gene: TRBV11-2; D gene: TRBD2; CDR3 protein: CASSPGGLAGDYEQYF; CDR3 DNA: TGTGCCAGCAGCCCCGGGGGGCTAGCGGGGGACTACGAGCAGTACTTC
J gene: TRBJ1-3; clone size: .; V gene: TRBV10-3; D gene: .; CDR3 protein: CAISESIASGTDTIYF; CDR3 DNA: TGTGCCATCAGTGAGTCGATAGCATCAGGGACGGACACCATATATTTT
J gene: TRBJ2-1; clone size: .; V gene: TRBV7-6; D gene: .; CDR3 protein: CASRQQGEQFF; CDR3 DNA: TGTGCCAGCAGGCAGCAGGGTGAGCAGTTCTTC
J gene: TRBJ2-1; clone size: .; V gene: TRBV25-1; D gene: .; CDR3 protein: CASSEPFSGYSYNEQFF; CDR3 DNA: TGTGCCAGCAGTGAACCTTTCAGCGGGTACTCCTACAATGAGCAGTTCTTC
J gene: TRBJ1-4; clone size: .; V gene: TRBV7-6; D gene: TRBD1; CDR3 protein: CASSFPGQGSLTNEKLFF; CDR3 DNA: TGTGCCAGCAGCTTCCCGGGACAGGGAAGCTTGACTAATGAAAAACTGTTTTTT
J gene: TRBJ2-7; clone size: .; V gene: TRBV7-9; D gene: TRBD1; CDR3 protein: CASIPLGRGDRVYEQYF; CDR3 DNA: TGTGCCAGCATACCCTTGGGGAGGGGGGACAGGGTCTACGAGCAGTACTTC
J gene: TRBJ2-1; clone size: .; V gene: TRBV28; D gene: .; CDR3 protein: CASSLGAETTYNEQFF; CDR3 DNA: TGTGCCAGCAGTTTAGGGGCGGAAACTACTTACAATGAGCAGTTCTTC
J gene: TRBJ2-1; clone size: .; V gene: TRBV9; D gene: .; CDR3 protein: CASSVFSLSSYNEQFF; CDR3 DNA: TGTGCCAGCAGCGTATTCTCACTGAGCTCCTACAATGAGCAGTTCTTC
J gene: TRBJ1-5; clone size: once; V gene: TRBV13; D gene: .; CDR3 protein: CASSFNSNQPQHF; CDR3 DNA: TGTGCCAGCAGCTTTAACAGCAATCAGCCCCAGCATTTT
J gene: TRBJ2-2; clone size: once; V gene: TRBV6-5; D gene: .; CDR3 protein: CASSYSPGVGTGELFF; CDR3 DNA: TGTGCCAGCAGTTACTCGCCAGGGGTGGGGACCGGGGAGCTGTTTTTT